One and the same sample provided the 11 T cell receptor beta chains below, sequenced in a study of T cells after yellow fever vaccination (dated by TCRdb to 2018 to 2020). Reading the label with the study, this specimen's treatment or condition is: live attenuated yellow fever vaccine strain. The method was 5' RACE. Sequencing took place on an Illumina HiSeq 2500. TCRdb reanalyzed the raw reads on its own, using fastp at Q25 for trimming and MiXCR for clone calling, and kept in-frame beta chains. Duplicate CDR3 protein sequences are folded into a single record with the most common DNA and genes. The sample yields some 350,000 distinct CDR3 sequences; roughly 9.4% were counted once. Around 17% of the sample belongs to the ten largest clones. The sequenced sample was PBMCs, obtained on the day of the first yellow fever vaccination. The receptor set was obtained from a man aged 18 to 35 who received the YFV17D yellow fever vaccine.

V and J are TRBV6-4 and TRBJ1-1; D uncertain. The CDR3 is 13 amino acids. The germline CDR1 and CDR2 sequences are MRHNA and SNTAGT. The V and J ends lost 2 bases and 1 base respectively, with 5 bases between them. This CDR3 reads CASSDQPNTEAFF. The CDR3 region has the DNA TGTGCCAGCAGTGACCAGCCGAACACTGAAGCTTTCTTT.

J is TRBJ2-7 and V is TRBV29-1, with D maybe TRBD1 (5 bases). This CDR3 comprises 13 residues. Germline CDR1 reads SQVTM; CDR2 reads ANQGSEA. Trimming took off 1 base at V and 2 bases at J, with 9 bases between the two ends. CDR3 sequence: CSVEGSRAYEQYF. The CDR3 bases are TGCAGCGTTGAAGGATCCAGGGCCTACGAGCAGTACTTC.

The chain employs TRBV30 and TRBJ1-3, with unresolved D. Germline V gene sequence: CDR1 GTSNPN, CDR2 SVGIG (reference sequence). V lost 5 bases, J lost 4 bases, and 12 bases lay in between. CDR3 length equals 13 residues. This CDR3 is CAWGRVFGNTIYF. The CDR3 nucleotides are TGTGCCTGGGGTAGGGTCTTCGGAAACACCATATATTTT.

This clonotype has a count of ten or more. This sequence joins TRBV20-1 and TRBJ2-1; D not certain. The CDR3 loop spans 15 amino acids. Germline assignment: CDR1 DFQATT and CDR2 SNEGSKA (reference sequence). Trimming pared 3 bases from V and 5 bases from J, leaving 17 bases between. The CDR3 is CSASLVFSLNNEQFF. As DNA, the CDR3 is TGCAGTGCTAGTCTGGTTTTTAGTCTTAACAATGAGCAGTTCTTC.

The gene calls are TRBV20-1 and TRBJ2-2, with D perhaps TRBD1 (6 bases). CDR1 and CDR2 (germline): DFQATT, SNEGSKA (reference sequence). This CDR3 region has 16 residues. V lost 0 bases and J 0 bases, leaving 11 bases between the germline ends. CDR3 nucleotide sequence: TGCAGTGCTAGAGATCCGGGACACGCGAACACCGGGGAGCTGTTTTTT. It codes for CSARDPGHANTGELFF.

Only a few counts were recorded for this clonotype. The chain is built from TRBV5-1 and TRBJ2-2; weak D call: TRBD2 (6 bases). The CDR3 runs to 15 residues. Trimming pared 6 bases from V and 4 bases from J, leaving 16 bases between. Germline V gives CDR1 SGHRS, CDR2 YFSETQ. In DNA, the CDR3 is TGCGCCAGCATTCAGGGAGGCCGGGGCACCGGGGAGCTGTTTTTT. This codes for CASIQGGRGTGELFF.

CDR3: CASSPDWRSDGYTF. The CDR3 nucleotides are TGTGCCAGCAGCCCGGATTGGCGGTCCGATGGCTACACCTTC. V usage is TRBV3-1 and J usage is TRBJ1-2; D not resolved. Trimming took off 4 bases at V and 6 bases at J, with 15 bases between the two ends. Germline V gene sequence: CDR1 LGHDT, CDR2 YNNKEL (reference sequence). This CDR3 has 14 amino acids.

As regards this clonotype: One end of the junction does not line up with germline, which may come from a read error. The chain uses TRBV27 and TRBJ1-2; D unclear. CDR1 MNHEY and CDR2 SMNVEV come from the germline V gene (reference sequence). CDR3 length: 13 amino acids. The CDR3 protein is CAGSLGGLAGYTF. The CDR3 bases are TGTGCCGGCAGTTTAGGAGGTTTGGCGGGCTACACCTTC.

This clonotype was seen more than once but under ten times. Here the CDR3 reads CASSLGPMDNQPQHF. CDR3 bases: TGCGCCAGCAGCTTGGGGCCGATGGACAATCAGCCCCAGCATTTT. This chain joins TRBV5-1 and TRBJ1-5, with no clear D. From germline, CDR1 is SGHRS and CDR2 YFSETQ. There are 15 residues in the CDR3. Deletions cut 0 bases from V and 3 bases from J, with 10 bases between. Combining the CDR3 with reference TRBV5-1 and TRBJ1-5 gives the whole variable domain KAGVTQTPRYLIKTRGQQVTLSCSPISGHRSVSWYQQTPGQGLQFLFEYFSETQRNKGNFPGRFSGRQFSNSRSEMNVSTLELGDSALYLCASSLGPMDNQPQHFGDGTRLSIL.

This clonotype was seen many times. CDR3 sequence reads: CASSQERELYYGYTF. The CDR3 DNA is TGCGCCAGCAGCCAAGAGCGAGAGCTCTACTATGGCTACACCTTC. The rearrangement links TRBV4-3 to TRBJ1-2, with D unclear. Trimming removed 0 bases from V and 3 bases from J, with 11 bases in between. The CDR3 is made up of 15 amino acids. Germline CDR1 is LGHNA and CDR2 is YSLEER.

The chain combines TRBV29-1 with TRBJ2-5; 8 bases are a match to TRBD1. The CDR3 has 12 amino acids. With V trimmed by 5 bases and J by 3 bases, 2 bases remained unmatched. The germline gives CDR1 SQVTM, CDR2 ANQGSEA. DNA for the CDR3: TGCAGCGTTCAGGGGGCAGAAGAGACCCAGTACTTC. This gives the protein CSVQGAEETQYF.